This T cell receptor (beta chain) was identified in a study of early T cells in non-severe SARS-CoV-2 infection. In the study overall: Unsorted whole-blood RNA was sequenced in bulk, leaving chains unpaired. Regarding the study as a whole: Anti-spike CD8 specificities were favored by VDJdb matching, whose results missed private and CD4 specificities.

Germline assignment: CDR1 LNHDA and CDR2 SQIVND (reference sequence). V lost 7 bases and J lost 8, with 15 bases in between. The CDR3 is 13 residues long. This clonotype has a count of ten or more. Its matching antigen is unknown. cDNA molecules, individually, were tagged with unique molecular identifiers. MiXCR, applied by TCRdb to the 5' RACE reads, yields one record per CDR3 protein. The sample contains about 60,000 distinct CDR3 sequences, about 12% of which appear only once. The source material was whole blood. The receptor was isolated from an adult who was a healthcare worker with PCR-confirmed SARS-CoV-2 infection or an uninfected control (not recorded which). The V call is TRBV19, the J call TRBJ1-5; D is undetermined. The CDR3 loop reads CASNQQGREPQHF. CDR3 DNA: TGTGCCAGTAACCAACAAGGGAGGGAGCCCCAGCATTTT. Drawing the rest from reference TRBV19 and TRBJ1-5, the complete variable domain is DGGITQSPKYLFRKEGQNVTLSCEQNLNHDAMYWYRQDPGQGLRLIYYSQIVNDFQKGDIAEGYSVSREKKESFPLTVTSAQKNPTAFYLCASNQQGREPQHFGDGTRLSIL.